The rows below give T cell receptor beta chains drawn from one sample of a study of blood T cell repertoires in COVID-19. The table came from immunoSEQ multiplex PCR; TCRdb's copy has only in-frame clones and leaves some out. Of about 55,000 clones listed, about nine tenths are singletons. Sequenced input: peripheral blood. The receptors originated from a man aged 65 to 85 with acute or convalescent COVID-19. Each CDR3 is given with its conserved first and last residue. The D gene is left open where the match is weak.

D gene: -
V gene: TRBV19
J gene: TRBJ1-4
CDR3 length: 14
CDR3 protein: CASSIGGSVEKLFF
CDR3 DNA: TGTGCCAGTAGTATAGGGGGCAGCGTGGAAAAACTGTTTTTT

D gene: TRBD1
V gene: TRBV7-2
J gene: TRBJ1-6
CDR3 length: 17
CDR3 protein: CASRSSLTGTGNSPLHF
CDR3 DNA: TGTGCCAGCAGATCATCCCTCACCGGGACAGGCAATTCACCCCTCCACTTT

D gene: -
V gene: TRBV11-2
J gene: TRBJ2-5
CDR3 length: 13
CDR3 protein: CASSRTHLRAQYF
CDR3 DNA: TGTGCCAGCAGCCGGACCCACCTGAGGGCCCAGTACTTC

D gene: TRBD1
V gene: TRBV4-2
J gene: TRBJ1-2
CDR3 length: 15
CDR3 protein: CASSQDPRDRYGYTF
CDR3 DNA: TGTGCCAGCAGCCAAGACCCCCGGGACAGGTACGGCTACACCTTC

D gene: -
V gene: TRBV4-1
J gene: TRBJ1-6
CDR3 length: 16
CDR3 protein: CASSQEKAGNNSPLHF
CDR3 DNA: TGCGCCAGCAGCCAAGAAAAAGCAGGAAACAATTCACCCCTCCACTTT

D gene: TRBD2
V gene: TRBV6-6
J gene: TRBJ2-1
CDR3 length: 16
CDR3 protein: CASSYTTSGPGGEQFF
CDR3 DNA: TGTGCCAGCAGTTACACGACTAGCGGACCGGGGGGTGAGCAGTTCTTC

D gene: -
V gene: TRBV11-3
J gene: TRBJ2-3
CDR3 length: 16
CDR3 protein: CASSLGAGGSTDTQYF
CDR3 DNA: TGTGCCAGCAGCTTAGGTGCCGGGGGTAGCACAGATACGCAGTATTTT

D gene: -
V gene: TRBV7-9
J gene: TRBJ2-1
CDR3 length: 13
CDR3 protein: CASSLPPSNEQFF
CDR3 DNA: TGTGCCAGCAGCTTACCTCCCTCCAATGAGCAGTTCTTC

D gene: TRBD2
V gene: TRBV9
J gene: TRBJ2-1
CDR3 length: 14
CDR3 protein: CASSVGSGGGMEFF
CDR3 DNA: TGTGCCAGCAGCGTAGGGAGCGGGGGAGGGATGGAGTTCTTC

D gene: -
V gene: TRBV15
J gene: TRBJ2-7
CDR3 length: 14
CDR3 protein: CATSRRLGTYEQYF
CDR3 DNA: TGTGCCACCAGCAGGCGACTCGGCACCTACGAGCAGTACTTC

D gene: -
V gene: TRBV9
J gene: TRBJ1-5
CDR3 length: 13
CDR3 protein: CASSTDSNQPQHF
CDR3 DNA: TGTGCCAGCAGCACAGATAGCAATCAGCCCCAGCATTTT